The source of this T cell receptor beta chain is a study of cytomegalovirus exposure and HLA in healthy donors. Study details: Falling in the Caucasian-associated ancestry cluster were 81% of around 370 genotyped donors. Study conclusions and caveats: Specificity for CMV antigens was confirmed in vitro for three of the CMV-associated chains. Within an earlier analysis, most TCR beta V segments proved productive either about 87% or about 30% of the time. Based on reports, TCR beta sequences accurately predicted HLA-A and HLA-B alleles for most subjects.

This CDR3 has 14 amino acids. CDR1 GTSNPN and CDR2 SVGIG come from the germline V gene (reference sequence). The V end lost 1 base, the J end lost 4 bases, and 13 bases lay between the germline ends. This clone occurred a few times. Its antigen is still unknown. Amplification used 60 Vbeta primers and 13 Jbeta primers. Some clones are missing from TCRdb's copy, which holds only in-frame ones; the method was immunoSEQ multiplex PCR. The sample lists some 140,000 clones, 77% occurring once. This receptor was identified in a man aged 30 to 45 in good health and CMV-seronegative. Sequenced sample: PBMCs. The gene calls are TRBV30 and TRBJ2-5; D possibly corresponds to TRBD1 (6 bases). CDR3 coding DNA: TGTGCCTGGAGTGACCCCCAGGGGCTAGAGACCCAGTACTTC. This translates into CAWSDPQGLETQYF.